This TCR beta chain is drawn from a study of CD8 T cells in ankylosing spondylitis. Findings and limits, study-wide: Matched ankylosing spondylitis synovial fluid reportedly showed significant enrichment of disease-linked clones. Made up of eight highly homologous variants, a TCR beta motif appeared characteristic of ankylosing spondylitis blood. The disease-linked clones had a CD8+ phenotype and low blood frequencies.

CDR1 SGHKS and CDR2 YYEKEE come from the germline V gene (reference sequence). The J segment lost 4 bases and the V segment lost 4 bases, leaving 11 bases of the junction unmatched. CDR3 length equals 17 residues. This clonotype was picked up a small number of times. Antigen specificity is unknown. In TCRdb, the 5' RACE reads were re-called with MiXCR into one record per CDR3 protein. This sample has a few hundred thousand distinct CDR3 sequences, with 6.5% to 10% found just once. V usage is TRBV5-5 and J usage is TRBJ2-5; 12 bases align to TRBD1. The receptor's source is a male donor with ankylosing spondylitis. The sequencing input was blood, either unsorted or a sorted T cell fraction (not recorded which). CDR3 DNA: TGTGCCAGCAGCCAACTTCTCCGGGACAGGGGGCGAGAGACCCAGTACTTC. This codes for CASSQLLRDRGRETQYF.